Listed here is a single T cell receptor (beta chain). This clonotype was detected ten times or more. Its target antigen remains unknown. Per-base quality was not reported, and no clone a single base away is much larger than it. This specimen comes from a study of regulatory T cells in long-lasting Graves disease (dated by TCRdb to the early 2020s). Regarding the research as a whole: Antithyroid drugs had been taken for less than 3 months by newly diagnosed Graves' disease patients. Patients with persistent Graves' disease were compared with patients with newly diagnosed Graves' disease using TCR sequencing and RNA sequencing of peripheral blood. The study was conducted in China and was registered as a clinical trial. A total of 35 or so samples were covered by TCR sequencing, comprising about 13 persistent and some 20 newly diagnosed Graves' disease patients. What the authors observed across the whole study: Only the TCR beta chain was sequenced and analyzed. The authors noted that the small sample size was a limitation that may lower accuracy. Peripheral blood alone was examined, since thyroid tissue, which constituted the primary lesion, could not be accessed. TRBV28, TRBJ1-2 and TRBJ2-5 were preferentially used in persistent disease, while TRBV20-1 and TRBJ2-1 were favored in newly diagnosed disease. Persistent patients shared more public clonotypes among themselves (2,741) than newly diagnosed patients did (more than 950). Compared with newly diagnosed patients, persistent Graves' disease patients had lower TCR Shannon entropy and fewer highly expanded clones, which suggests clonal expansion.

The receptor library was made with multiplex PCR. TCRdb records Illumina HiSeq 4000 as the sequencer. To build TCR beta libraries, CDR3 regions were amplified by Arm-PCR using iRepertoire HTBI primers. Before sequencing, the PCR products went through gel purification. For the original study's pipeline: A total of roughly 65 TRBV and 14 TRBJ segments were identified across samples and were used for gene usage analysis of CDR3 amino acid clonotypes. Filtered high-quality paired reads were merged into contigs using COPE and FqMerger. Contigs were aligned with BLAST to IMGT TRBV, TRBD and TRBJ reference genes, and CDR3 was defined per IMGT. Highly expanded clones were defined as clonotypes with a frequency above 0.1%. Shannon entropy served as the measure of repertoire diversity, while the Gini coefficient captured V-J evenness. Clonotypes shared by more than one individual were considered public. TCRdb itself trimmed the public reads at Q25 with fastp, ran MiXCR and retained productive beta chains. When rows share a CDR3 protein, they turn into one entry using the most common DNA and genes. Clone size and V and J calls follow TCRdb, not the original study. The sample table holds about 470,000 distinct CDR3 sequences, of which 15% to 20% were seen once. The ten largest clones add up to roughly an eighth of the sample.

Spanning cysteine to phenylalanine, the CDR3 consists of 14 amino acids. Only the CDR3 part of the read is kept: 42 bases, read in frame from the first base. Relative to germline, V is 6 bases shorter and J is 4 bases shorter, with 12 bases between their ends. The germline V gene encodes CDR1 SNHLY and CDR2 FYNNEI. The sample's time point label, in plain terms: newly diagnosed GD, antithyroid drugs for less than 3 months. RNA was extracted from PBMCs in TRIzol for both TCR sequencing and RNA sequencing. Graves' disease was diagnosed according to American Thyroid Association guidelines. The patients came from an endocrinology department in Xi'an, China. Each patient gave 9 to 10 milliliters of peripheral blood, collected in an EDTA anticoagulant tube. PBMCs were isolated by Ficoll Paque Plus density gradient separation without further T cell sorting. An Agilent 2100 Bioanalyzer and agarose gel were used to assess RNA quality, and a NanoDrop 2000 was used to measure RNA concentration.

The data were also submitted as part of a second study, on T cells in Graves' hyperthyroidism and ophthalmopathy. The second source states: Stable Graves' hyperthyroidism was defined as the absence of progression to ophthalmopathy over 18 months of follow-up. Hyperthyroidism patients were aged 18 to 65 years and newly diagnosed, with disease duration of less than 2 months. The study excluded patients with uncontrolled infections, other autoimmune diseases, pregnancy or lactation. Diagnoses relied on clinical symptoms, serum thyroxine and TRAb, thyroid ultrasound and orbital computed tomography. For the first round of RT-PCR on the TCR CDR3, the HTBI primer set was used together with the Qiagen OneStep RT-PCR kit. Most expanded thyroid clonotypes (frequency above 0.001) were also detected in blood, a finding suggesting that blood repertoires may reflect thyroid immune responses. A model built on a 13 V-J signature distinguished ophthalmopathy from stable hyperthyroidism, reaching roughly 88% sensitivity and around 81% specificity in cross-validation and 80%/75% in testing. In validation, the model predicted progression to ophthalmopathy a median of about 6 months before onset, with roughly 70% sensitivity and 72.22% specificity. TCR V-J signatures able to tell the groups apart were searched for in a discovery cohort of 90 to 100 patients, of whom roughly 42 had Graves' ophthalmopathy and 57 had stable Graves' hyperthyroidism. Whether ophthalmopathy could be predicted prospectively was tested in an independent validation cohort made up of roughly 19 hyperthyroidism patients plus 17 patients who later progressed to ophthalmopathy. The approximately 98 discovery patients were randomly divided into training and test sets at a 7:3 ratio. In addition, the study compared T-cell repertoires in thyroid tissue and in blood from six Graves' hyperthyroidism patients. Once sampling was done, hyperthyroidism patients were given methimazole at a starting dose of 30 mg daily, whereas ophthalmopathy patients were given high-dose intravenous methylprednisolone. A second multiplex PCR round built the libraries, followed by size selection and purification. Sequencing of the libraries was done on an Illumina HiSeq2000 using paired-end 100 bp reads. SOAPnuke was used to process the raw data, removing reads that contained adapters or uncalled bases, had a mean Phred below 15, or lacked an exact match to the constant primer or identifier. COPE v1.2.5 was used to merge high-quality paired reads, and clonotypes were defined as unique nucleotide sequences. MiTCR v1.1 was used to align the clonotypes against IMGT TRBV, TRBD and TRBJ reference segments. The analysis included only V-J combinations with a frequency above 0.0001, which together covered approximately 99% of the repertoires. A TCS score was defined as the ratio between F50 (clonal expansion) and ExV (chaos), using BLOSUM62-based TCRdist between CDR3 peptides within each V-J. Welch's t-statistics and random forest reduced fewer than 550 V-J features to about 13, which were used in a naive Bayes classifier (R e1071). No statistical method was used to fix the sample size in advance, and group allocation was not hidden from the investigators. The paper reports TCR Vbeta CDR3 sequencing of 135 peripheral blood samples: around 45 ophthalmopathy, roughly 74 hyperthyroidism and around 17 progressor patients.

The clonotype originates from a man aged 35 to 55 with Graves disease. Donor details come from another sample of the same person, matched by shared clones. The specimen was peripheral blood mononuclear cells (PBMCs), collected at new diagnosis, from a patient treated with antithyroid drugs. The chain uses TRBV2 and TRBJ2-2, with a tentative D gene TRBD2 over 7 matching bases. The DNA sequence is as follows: TGTGCCAGCAGGGGGGGGGCGTTCACCGGGGAGCTGTTTTTT. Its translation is CASRGGAFTGELFF.